Listed here are 9 T cell receptor beta chains from one sample, sequenced in a study of T cell changes during pregnancy in multiple sclerosis. Using immunoSEQ multiplex PCR, the repertoire was profiled, and TCRdb retains in-frame clones only, with some absent. Of 60,000 to 70,000 clones in the sample, just over 90% were seen once. The sample was peripheral blood, taken in the second trimester of pregnancy. Source of these receptors: a female donor with multiple sclerosis, enrolled in a pregnancy study.

This chain links TRBV7-2 with TRBJ2-7; D remains unclear. The CDR3 totals 15 residues. Trimming stripped 2 bases from V and 2 bases from J, with 13 bases between. Germline lookup yields CDR1 SGHTA and CDR2 FQGNSA. CDR3 region: CASSLLGGDTYEQYF. The CDR3 DNA follows: TGTGCCAGCAGCTTATTGGGTGGCGACACCTACGAGCAGTACTTC.

The genes are TRBV30 and TRBJ1-4, with TRBD1 identical over 7 bases. Germline V lookup: CDR1 GTSNPN, CDR2 SVGIG (reference sequence). The CDR3 has 12 residues. Unmatched junction bases numbered 5, after V lost 7 bases and J lost 6 bases. CDR3 in amino acids: CAFRQGYEKLFF. The CDR3 nucleotides read TGTGCCTTCCGACAGGGTTATGAAAAACTGTTTTTT.

The chain is built from TRBV18 and TRBJ1-1; D unclear. Trimming took 8 bases from V and 1 from J, leaving 11 bases between them. The CDR3 spans 13 residues. CDR1 and CDR2 (germline): KGHSH, LQKENI. CDR3 amino acids: CASAIGENTEAFF. The CDR3 DNA is TGTGCCAGCGCCATCGGTGAGAACACTGAAGCTTTCTTT.

V and J are TRBV12-1 and TRBJ2-7; TRBD1, as called in the table, went unchecked against the DNA. TRBV12-1 is an annotated pseudogene. CDR3 length: 14 amino acids. The CDR3 DNA reads TGTGCCAGCAGCTTATATCAGGGATCGGGCGAGCAGTACTTC. This sequence encodes CASSLYQGSGEQYF.

The chain employs TRBV18 and TRBJ2-1; 9 positions match TRBD2. The CDR3 extends over 18 amino acids. Trimming removed 2 bases from V and 2 bases from J; junction bases left unmatched: 10. Germline V gene lookup returns CDR1 KGHSH and CDR2 LQKENI. The CDR3: CASSPFSGGSLTYNEQFF. The DNA of the CDR3 is TGTGCCAGCTCACCATTTAGCGGGGGATCGTTGACCTACAATGAGCAGTTCTTC.

DNA for the CDR3: TGTGCCAGCAGCTTAAGGGCGGGGGTCGGCGGGGAGCTGTTTTTT. Its translation: CASSLRAGVGGELFF. This sequence joins TRBV7-2 and TRBJ2-2; the match to TRBD2 covers 7 bases. Looked up from germline, CDR1 is SGHTA and CDR2 is FQGNSA. V gave up 2 bases and J gave up 7 bases; unmatched junction bases: 7. The CDR3 runs to 15 residues.

The rearrangement uses TRBV5-4 and TRBJ2-7; possible D gene TRBD1, 5 bases. The V gene lost 4 bases and the J gene lost 2 bases, with 10 bases spanning the gap. CDR1 and CDR2 (germline): SGHNT, YYREEE (reference sequence). The CDR3 loop spans 13 amino acids. CDR3 amino acids: CASSPTGAYEQYF. CDR3 nucleotide sequence: TGTGCCAGCAGCCCAACAGGTGCCTACGAGCAGTACTTC.

The V and J genes are TRBV29-1 and TRBJ1-2, with 7 bases aligning to TRBD1. Germline V gene lookup returns CDR1 SQVTM and CDR2 ANQGSEA. The CDR3 extends over 11 amino acids. The V gene end was trimmed by 7 bases and the J gene end by 7 bases; junction bases not matched to a gene: 6. As DNA, the CDR3 is TGCAGCGATATCCAGGGGGTTGGCTACACCTTC. As protein: CSDIQGVGYTF. Based on the CDR3 plus reference TRBV29-1 and TRBJ1-2, the full variable domain is SAVISQKPSRDICQRGTSLTIQCQVDSQVTMMFWYRQQPGQSLTLIATANQGSEATYESGFVIDKFPISRPNLTFSTLTVSNMSPEDSSIYLCSDIQGVGYTFGSGTRLTVV.

The rearrangement links TRBV11-2 to TRBJ1-5; the D gene is possibly TRBD1 (5 bases). The germline V and J ends were trimmed by 6 bases and 3 bases, with 15 bases remaining between them. The length of the CDR3 is 15 residues. Germline-derived CDR1 and CDR2 are SGHAT and FQNNGV. CDR3 protein: CASRDGGGDNQPQHF. The CDR3 bases are TGTGCCAGCAGGGACGGGGGGGGAGACAATCAGCCCCAGCATTTT.